This T cell receptor beta chain is drawn from a study of T cells after posttransplantation cyclophosphamide. Study observations and caveats: Blood and skin or GI T cell repertoires showed limited TRB overlap. Donor CD8+ memory clones often dominated recipient blood repertoires at later times.

Peripheral blood was collected from the related graft donor on the marrow donation day. The CDR3 spans 15 residues. Germline values: CDR1 MGHRA, CDR2 YSYEKL. V was shortened by 0 bases and J by 4 bases, with 12 bases between the two germline ends. This clone was counted only a few times. Antigen unknown. Some clones are missing from TCRdb's copy, which holds only in-frame ones; the method was immunoSEQ multiplex PCR. This repertoire holds around 39,000 clones, and none appear only once. The clonotype was recovered from a girl aged 10-17 years in good health, CMV-negative, and a related stem cell transplant donor. Specimen: PBMCs. The rearrangement links TRBV4-1 to TRBJ1-2, with D possibly TRBD1 on 5 matching bases. DNA for the CDR3: TGCGCCAGCAGCCAAGAGTCGCCAGGGATCTATGGCTACACCTTC. This encodes CASSQESPGIYGYTF.